This T cell receptor beta chain was sequenced in a study of T-cell reconstitution after alpha-beta-depleted transplantation in children. At least ten counts were recorded for this clonotype. V gave up 1 base and J gave up 4 bases, with 11 bases separating them. CDR3 size: 15 residues. Construction of the TCRbeta library involved unique molecular identifiers. MiXCR was run by TCRdb on the PCR reads, yielding one entry per CDR3 protein. The sample has 600,000 to 700,000 distinct CDR3 sequences; approximately 16% are singletons. This chain connects TRBV12-3 or TRBV12-4 to TRBJ2-1, with D perhaps assigned TRBD1 or TRBD2 (5 bases each). Specimen: PBMCs from the stem cell graft donor, collected from the stem cell graft. The sequence was collected from a human donor who donated a stem cell graft to a child with acute myeloid leukemia. Here the CDR3 DNA reads TGTGCCAGCAGTTTAGTCGGGGCGAGTTACAATGAGCAGTTCTTC. Translation gives CASSLVGASYNEQFF.